The source of this T cell receptor beta chain is a study of blood T cell repertoires in COVID-19. Profiled with immunoSEQ multiplex PCR; TCRdb holds only in-frame clones, not every one. This repertoire shows about 300,000 clones, 89% found once; its top ten account for under 7.5%. V was pared by 4 bases and J by 1 base, with 7 bases between. Looked up from germline, CDR1 is SNHLY and CDR2 is FYNNEI. CDR3 length: 13 residues. The TCR comes from a young man who had recovered from COVID-19. Sequenced sample: peripheral blood. The chain couples TRBV2 to TRBJ1-2; no reliable D call. This CDR3 is CASSALINYGYTF. For the CDR3, the DNA is TGTGCCAGCAGTGCACTGATTAACTATGGCTACACCTTC.